One sample yielded the 18 T cell receptor beta chains listed below, sequenced in a study of blood T cell repertoires in COVID-19. Measured with immunoSEQ multiplex PCR; TCRdb has only the in-frame clones, and not every one. The sample shows approximately 220,000 clones, roughly 85% of them seen only once. Sequencing was carried out using peripheral blood. The receptors here all came from a woman aged 40 to 50 with active or convalescent COVID-19.

The chain carries TRBV7-6 and TRBJ2-1, with D possibly being TRBD2 (5 bases). The V gene's germline CDR1 is SGHVS and CDR2 FNYEAQ. V was shortened by 4 bases and J by 5 bases, with 18 bases between the two germline ends. This CDR3 has 16 residues. CDR3 in amino acids: CASSSPLGVRHNEQFF. CDR3 bases: TGTGCCAGCAGCTCCCCCTTGGGAGTGAGACACAATGAGCAGTTCTTC.

This clone was counted a single time. This rearrangement joins TRBV15 to TRBJ2-5; 10 nucleotides line up with TRBD2. Losses at the gene ends were 0 bases for V and 4 bases for J; bases not matched to a gene: 8. The germline V gene encodes CDR1 LNHNV and CDR2 YYDKDF (reference sequence). CDR3 length equals 17 residues. The CDR3 spells CATSRDRQRGGGETQYF. CDR3 coding DNA: TGTGCCACCAGCAGAGATCGGCAGCGGGGGGGCGGAGAGACCCAGTACTTC. The whole variable domain, filled in from reference TRBV15 and TRBJ2-5, reads DAMVIQNPRYQVTQFGKPVTLSCSQTLNHNVMYWYQQKSSQAPKLLFHYYDKDFNNEADTPDNFQSRRPNTSFCFLDIRSPGLGDTAMYLCATSRDRQRGGGETQYFGPGTRLLVL.

V usage is TRBV9 and J usage is TRBJ2-3; 8 positions match TRBD1. V was pared by 0 bases and J by 4 bases, with 7 bases of the junction left unmatched. Per the germline V gene, CDR1 is SGDLS and CDR2 is YYNGEE. The CDR3 has 16 residues. The DNA for the CDR3 is TGTGCCAGCAGCGTAGCAGCAGGGGGCGCGGCAGATACGCAGTATTTT. Translated: CASSVAAGGAADTQYF.

The V and J genes are TRBV30 and TRBJ2-1; perhaps TRBD1 as D (5 bases). The CDR3 is 13 residues long. CDR1 GTSNPN and CDR2 SVGIG come from the germline V gene (reference sequence). Trimming stripped 0 bases from V and 9 bases from J, with 12 bases between. The CDR3 loop reads CAWSVSGFGEQFF. In DNA, the CDR3 is TGTGCCTGGAGTGTTTCAGGGTTTGGTGAGCAGTTCTTC.

The genes are TRBV2 and TRBJ1-4, with 9 bases aligning to TRBD1. V gave up 5 bases and J gave up 7 bases; unmatched junction bases: 5. Germline assignment: CDR1 SNHLY and CDR2 FYNNEI. This CDR3 has 14 amino acids. As DNA, the CDR3 is TGTGCCAGCAGTACCGACAGGGGGGTTGAAAAACTGTTTTTT. This gives the protein CASSTDRGVEKLFF.

The V gene is TRBV30, the J gene TRBJ1-4; TRBD1 might be the D (5 bases). Trimming left V 1 base short and J 1 base short, with 19 bases between. Germline V gene sequence: CDR1 GTSNPN, CDR2 SVGIG (reference sequence). There are 18 residues in the CDR3. The chain's CDR3 is CAWSEWDLIAKTNEKLFF. The CDR3 DNA is TGTGCCTGGAGTGAATGGGACTTGATAGCCAAAACTAATGAAAAACTGTTTTTT.

Concerning this clone: Other nucleotide sequences from this sample produce the same CDR3. The chain is built from TRBV10-3 and TRBJ1-6, with D possibly TRBD1 on 6 matching bases. Germline values: CDR1 ENHRY, CDR2 SYGVKD. Trimming took 6 bases from V and 0 from J, leaving 6 bases between them. The CDR3 runs to 14 residues. The CDR3 is CAIRQGSYNSPLHF. CDR3 coding DNA: TGTGCCATCAGACAGGGCTCCTATAATTCACCCCTCCACTTT.

This chain joins TRBV7-9 and TRBJ2-7; TRBD1 aligns across 10 bases. The CDR3 totals 16 residues. CDR1 is SEHNR and CDR2 is FQNEAQ in the germline V gene (reference sequence). V lost 5 bases, J lost 3 bases, and 10 bases stayed unmatched. The CDR3 nucleotides read TGTGCCAGCAGCCACAACCCGGGACAGGGGTTCTACGAGCAGTACTTC. This codes for CASSHNPGQGFYEQYF.

This clone was counted a few times. The chain combines TRBV30 with TRBJ1-5; D is perhaps TRBD1 (5 bases). CDR3 length equals 14 residues. Germline V lookup: CDR1 GTSNPN, CDR2 SVGIG (reference sequence). Trimming removed 3 bases at V and 6 bases at J, with 15 bases between. CDR3 sequence (DNA): TGTGCCTGGAGGGCCCCTCGGAGGGGTCAGCCCCAGCATTTT. Protein product: CAWRAPRRGQPQHF.

This clone was observed a single time. This chain connects TRBV28 to TRBJ1-2; 9 bases align to TRBD1. Germline V gene lookup returns CDR1 MDHEN and CDR2 SYDVKM. J was trimmed by 4 bases and V by 3 bases; bases with no gene match: 9. The CDR3 sequence is 16 residues long. The CDR3 sequence is CASSLTGTGWAYGYTF. In DNA, the CDR3 is TGTGCCAGCAGTTTGACGGGGACAGGGTGGGCCTATGGCTACACCTTC.

The chain has TRBV28 and TRBJ2-1; tentatively, D is TRBD2 (6 bases). V gave up 4 bases and J gave up 3 bases, with 13 bases separating them. CDR1 and CDR2 from the germline V gene are MDHEN and SYDVKM. The CDR3 has 15 amino acids. The CDR3 protein is CASSSLAENYNEQFF. CDR3 sequence (DNA): TGTGCCAGCAGTTCCTTAGCGGAGAACTACAATGAGCAGTTCTTC.

The genes are TRBV24-1 and TRBJ1-3; D is unclear. Germline V gives CDR1 KGHDR, CDR2 SFDVKD. Trimming pared 2 bases from V and 1 base from J, leaving 5 bases between. The CDR3 loop spans 14 amino acids. CDR3 in amino acids: CATSDSSSGNTIYF. CDR3 in DNA: TGTGCCACCAGTGATTCGAGTTCTGGAAACACCATATATTTT.

The V and J genes are TRBV19 and TRBJ2-2; the D gene is possibly TRBD2 (6 bases). The CDR3 totals 11 residues. Germline assignment: CDR1 LNHDA and CDR2 SQIVND (reference sequence). V lost 6 bases, J lost 7 bases, and 6 bases lay in between. CDR3 coding DNA: TGTGCCAGTAGGGACTACGGGGAGCTGTTTTTT. It translates to CASRDYGELFF.

The rearrangement uses TRBV19 and TRBJ1-2; 8 bases are a match to TRBD1. V dropped 5 bases and J dropped 4; count of bases not matched to a gene: 3. The CDR3 runs 13 residues. Germline values: CDR1 LNHDA, CDR2 SQIVND (reference sequence). The CDR3 DNA reads TGTGCCAGTAGTGTAGGACAGGGCTATGGCTACACCTTC. Its translation: CASSVGQGYGYTF.

This clone appeared once. Its ends do not fully match the called genes, so a read error is possible. The chain combines TRBV7-7 with TRBJ2-3; D possibly corresponds to TRBD2 (7 bases). The V gene's germline CDR1 is SSHAT and CDR2 FNYEAQ (reference sequence). The CDR3 covers 15 residues. This CDR3 is CASSLGGGGADTQYF. In nucleotides, the CDR3 is TGTGCTAGCAGCTTGGGCGGGGGCGGCGCAGATACGCAGTATTTT.

The rearrangement joins TRBV4-1 to TRBJ1-1; weak D call: TRBD1 (5 bases). The CDR3 is made up of 15 amino acids. The V gene lost 1 base and the J gene lost 7 bases, with 16 bases spanning the gap. Germline lookup yields CDR1 MGHRA and CDR2 YSYEKL. The CDR3 protein is CASSQGRGGMSEAFF. The CDR3 region has the DNA TGCGCCAGCAGCCAAGGGCGCGGGGGAATGAGTGAAGCTTTCTTT.

This clone was counted between two and nine times. This chain connects TRBV28 to TRBJ1-4, with 8 positions matching TRBD1. The junction had 9 bases not matched to a gene; V was cut back by 2 bases and J by 7 bases. The CDR3 runs 16 residues. Per germline, CDR1 MDHEN and CDR2 SYDVKM. CDR3 sequence: CASSLPGQAYVEKLFF. DNA of the CDR3: TGTGCCAGCAGTTTACCGGGACAGGCATATGTTGAAAAACTGTTTTTT.

V and J are TRBV21-1 and TRBJ2-7; the tabulated D call, TRBD1, remains unverified against the DNA. TRBV21-1 is flagged as a pseudogene. The CDR3 sequence is 18 residues long. The CDR3 protein is CASSKAATPGTPSYEQYF. CDR3 in DNA: TGTGCCAGCAGCAAAGCGGCTACCCCCGGGACACCCTCCTACGAGCAGTACTTC.